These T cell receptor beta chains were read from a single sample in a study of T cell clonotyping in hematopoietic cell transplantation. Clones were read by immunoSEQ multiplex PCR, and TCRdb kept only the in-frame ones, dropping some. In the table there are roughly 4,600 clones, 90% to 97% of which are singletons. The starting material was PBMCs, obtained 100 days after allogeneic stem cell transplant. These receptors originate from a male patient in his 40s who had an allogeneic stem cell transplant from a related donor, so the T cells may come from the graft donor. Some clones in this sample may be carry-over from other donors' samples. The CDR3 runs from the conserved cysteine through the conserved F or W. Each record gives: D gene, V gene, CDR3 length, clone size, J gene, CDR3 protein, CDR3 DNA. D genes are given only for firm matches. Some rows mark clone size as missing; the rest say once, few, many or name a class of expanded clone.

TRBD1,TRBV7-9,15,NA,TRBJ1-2,CASSSSGTGNYGYTF,TGTGCCAGCAGCTCCTCCGGGACAGGAAACTATGGCTACACCTTC
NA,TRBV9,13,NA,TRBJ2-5,CASSVGGQETQYF,TGTGCCAGCAGCGTGGGCGGCCAAGAGACCCAGTACTTC
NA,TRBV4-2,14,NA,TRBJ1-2,CASSQDQAVSGYTF,TGTGCCAGCAGCCAAGATCAGGCCGTTAGTGGCTACACCTTC
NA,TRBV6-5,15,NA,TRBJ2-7,CASSVRGLTRYEQYF,TGTGCCAGCAGTGTCCGAGGGCTTACTAGATACGAGCAGTACTTC
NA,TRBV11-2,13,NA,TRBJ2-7,CASSFGTTYEQYF,TGTGCCAGCAGCTTCGGGACGACATACGAGCAGTACTTC
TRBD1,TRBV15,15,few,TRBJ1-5,CATSRTGGRSQPQHF,TGTGCCACCAGCAGAACAGGGGGCCGGAGTCAGCCCCAGCATTTT
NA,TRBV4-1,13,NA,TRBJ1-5,CASSQVGDQPQHF,TGCGCCAGCAGCCAAGTCGGGGATCAGCCCCAGCATTTT
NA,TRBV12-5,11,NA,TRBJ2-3,CASPRGSTQYF,TGTGCTAGCCCGCGGGGAAGTACGCAGTATTTT
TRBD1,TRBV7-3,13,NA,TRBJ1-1,CASSRQGNTEAFF,TGTGCCAGCAGCCGACAGGGAAACACTGAAGCTTTCTTT
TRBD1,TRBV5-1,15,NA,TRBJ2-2,CASMKGQMNTGELFF,TGCGCCAGCATGAAGGGACAGATGAACACCGGGGAGCTGTTTTTT
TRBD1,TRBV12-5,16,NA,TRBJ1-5,CASGSKQGAGSQPQHF,TGTGCTAGTGGTTCAAAACAGGGGGCGGGTAGTCAGCCCCAGCATTTT
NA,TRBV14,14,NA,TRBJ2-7,CASSQVHGPYEQYF,TGTGCCAGCAGCCAAGTCCACGGGCCCTACGAGCAGTACTTC
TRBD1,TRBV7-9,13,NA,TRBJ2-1,CASSETGYNEQFF,TGTGCCAGCAGCGAGACAGGGTACAATGAGCAGTTCTTC
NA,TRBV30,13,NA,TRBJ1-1,CAWRDDRTTRAFF,TGTGCCTGGAGAGACGACCGGACAACCCGGGCTTTCTTT
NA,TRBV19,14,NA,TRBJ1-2,CASSMRSAAAGYTF,TGTGCCAGTAGTATGCGGTCTGCAGCAGCTGGCTACACCTTC